This T cell receptor (beta chain) is from a study of PD-1 blockade in mismatch repair-deficient tumors. Overall study findings and caveats: Tumor-resident clones, often absent from pretreatment blood, expanded after pembrolizumab and then contracted.

The CDR3 contains 12 residues. The J segment lost 10 bases and the V segment lost 4 bases, leaving 3 bases of the junction unmatched. CDR1 and CDR2 from the germline V gene are SGHTS and YDEGEE. As to time point: roughly ten-day in vitro stimulation with candidate neoantigen peptide 6. Every patient had mismatch repair deficiency by PCR or immunohistochemistry. Profiling relied on immunoSEQ multiplex PCR, and the TCRdb table lists in-frame clones only, not all of them. The repertoire has about 14,000 clones, more than 85% of them found once; the top ten carry under 6%. This clone has a single count. What it recognizes is unknown.

The input for sequencing was cells cultured in vitro, taken from a patient treated with pembrolizumab. The rearrangement uses TRBV5-8 and TRBJ2-1, with 9 bases lining up with TRBD2. The receptor was isolated from an adult with mismatch repair-deficient cancer. CDR3 in amino acids: CASSPAGGEQFF. The CDR3 DNA sequence: TGTGCCAGCAGCCCCGCGGGGGGGGAGCAGTTCTTC.